This T cell receptor (beta chain) was identified during a study of blood T cells in healthy people across ages. To note about this clonotype: Its antigen remains unknown.

CDR1 and CDR2 (germline): SGHTA, FQGNSA. This CDR3 contains 17 residues. The V and J ends lost 5 bases and 2 bases, in that order; junction bases with no gene match: 7. Broader study findings: There were more naive CD4+ cells and higher diversity in long-lived donors than in aged donors. One million T cells yielded diversity estimates that were considered underestimates. With naive T cell percentage, TCR beta diversity showed a strong correlation.

The amount of total RNA extracted per sample was at least 6 micrograms. A sample-barcoded 5' primer and a J-beta primer mix were used in a second PCR of roughly 7 to 11 cycles. TCRdb redid the calling of the 5' RACE reads with MiXCR, one entry per CDR3 protein. The sample includes about a million distinct CDR3 sequences, 35% to 40% of them seen just once. The source is a man younger than 35 in good health. The sample consisted of blood. The rearrangement joins TRBV7-2 to TRBJ2-2; 11 nucleotides align to TRBD2. CDR3 DNA: TGTGCCAGCAGCCCACCCGGGACTAGCGGAAACACCGGGGAGCTGTTTTTT. Translation: CASSPPGTSGNTGELFF.